This T cell receptor (beta chain) appears in the sequencing data of a study of cytomegalovirus exposure and HLA in healthy donors. About the study: Per a later analysis, the roughly 690 first-cohort and 120 or so validation repertoires shared one platform.

Assay: immunoSEQ multiplex PCR; the TCRdb copy retains only in-frame clones and omits some. The table has 100,000 to 120,000 clones, nearly 97% seen once. This CDR3 has 13 residues. Trimming shortened V by 4 bases and J by 4 bases, and 11 bases separated the two germline ends. The germline V gene encodes CDR1 MNHEY and CDR2 SMNVEV (reference sequence). Separate from the approximately 720-subject first cohort, the roughly 110-subject validation cohort was the one that the donors belonged to. The receptor comes from a woman younger than 35 in good health and CMV-seronegative. Sequences were obtained from PBMCs. The chain carries TRBV27 and TRBJ2-7; weak D call: TRBD2 (6 bases). CDR3 in amino acids: CASSSGTLYEQYF. The DNA for the CDR3 is TGTGCCAGCAGTTCCGGGACTTTATACGAGCAGTACTTC.